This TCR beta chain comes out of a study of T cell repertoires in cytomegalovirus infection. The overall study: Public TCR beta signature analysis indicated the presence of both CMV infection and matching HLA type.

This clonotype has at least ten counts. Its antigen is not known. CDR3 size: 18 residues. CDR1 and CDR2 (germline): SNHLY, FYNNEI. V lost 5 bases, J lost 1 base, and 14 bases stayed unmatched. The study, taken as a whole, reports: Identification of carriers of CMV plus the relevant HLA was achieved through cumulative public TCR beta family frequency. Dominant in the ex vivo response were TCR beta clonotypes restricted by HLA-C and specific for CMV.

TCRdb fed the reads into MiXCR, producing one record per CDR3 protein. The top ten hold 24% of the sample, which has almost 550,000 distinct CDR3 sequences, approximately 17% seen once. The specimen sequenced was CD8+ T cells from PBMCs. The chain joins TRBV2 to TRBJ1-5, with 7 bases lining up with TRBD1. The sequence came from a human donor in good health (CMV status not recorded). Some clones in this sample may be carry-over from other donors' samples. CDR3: CASSPLDRNEWSNQPQHF. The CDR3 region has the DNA TGTGCCAGCAGTCCCCTGGACAGGAACGAGTGGAGCAATCAGCCCCAGCATTTT.